This T cell receptor (beta chain) was sequenced for a study of CD8 T cells in Susac syndrome. As concerns this clonotype: Its antigen is as yet unknown.

Germline values: CDR1 SQVTM, CDR2 ANQGSEA. The CDR3 is 11 residues long. V was pared by 3 bases and J by 5 bases, with 7 bases between. Blood CD8+ and CD4+ T cells underwent high-throughput TCR beta sequencing. Overall study findings and caveats: Acknowledgment was made by the study that its TCR sequencing and HLA analysis involved a relatively small number of individuals.

It was with random hexamers that 0.5 to 1 ug RNA was reverse transcribed. The method of amplification for TCR beta CDR3 was immunoSEQ multiplex PCR, covering 54 Vbeta and 13 Jbeta. Using its own MiXCR run on the immunoSEQ multiplex PCR reads, TCRdb lists one record per CDR3 protein. The sample comprises approximately 200,000 distinct CDR3 sequences, more than 90% of which are singletons, and approximately 0.097% rests with the top ten. The origin of this receptor is a human donor with multiple sclerosis. This chain connects TRBV29-1 to TRBJ2-5, with D unresolved. The sample consisted of CD4+ T cells from PBMCs. The CDR3 loop is CSVERKETQYF. CDR3 in DNA: TGCAGCGTTGAGCGAAAGGAGACCCAGTACTTC.